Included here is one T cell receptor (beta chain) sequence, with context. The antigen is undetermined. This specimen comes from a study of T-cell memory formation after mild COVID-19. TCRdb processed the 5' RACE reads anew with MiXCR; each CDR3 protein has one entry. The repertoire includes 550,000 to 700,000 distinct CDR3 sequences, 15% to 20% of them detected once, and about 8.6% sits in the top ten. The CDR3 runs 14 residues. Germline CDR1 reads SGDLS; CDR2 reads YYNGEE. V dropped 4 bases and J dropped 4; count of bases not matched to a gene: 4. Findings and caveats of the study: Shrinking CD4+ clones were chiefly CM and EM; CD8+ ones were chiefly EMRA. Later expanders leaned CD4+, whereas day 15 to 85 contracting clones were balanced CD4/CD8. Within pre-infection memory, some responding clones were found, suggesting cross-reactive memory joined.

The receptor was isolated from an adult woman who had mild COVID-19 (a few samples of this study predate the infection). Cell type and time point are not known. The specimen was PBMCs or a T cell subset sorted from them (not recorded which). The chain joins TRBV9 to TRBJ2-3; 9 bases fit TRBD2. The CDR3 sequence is CASSQGLAPDTQYF. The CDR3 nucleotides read TGTGCCAGCAGCCAGGGACTAGCTCCAGATACGCAGTATTTT.